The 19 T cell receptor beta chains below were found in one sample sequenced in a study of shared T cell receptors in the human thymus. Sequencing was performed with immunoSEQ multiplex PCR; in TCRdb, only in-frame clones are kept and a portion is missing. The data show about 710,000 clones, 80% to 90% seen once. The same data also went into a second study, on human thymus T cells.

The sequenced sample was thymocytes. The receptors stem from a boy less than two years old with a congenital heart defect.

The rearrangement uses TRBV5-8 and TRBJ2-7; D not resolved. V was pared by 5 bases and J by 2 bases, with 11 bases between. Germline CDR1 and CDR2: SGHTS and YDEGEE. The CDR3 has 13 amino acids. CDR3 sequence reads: CASRGDWTYEQYF. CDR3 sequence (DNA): TGTGCCAGCAGAGGTGACTGGACCTACGAGCAGTACTTC.

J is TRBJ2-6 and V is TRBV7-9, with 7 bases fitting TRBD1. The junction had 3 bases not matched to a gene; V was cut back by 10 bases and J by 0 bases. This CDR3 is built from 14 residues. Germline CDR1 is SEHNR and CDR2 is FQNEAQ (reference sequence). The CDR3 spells CAKGGYSGANVLTF. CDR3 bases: TGTGCCAAAGGGGGCTACTCTGGGGCCAACGTCCTGACTTTC.

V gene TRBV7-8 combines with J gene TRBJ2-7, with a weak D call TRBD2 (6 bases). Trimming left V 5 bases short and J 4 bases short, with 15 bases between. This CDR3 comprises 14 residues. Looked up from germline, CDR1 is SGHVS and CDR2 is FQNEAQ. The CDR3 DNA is TGTGCCAGCAGCCCTGGCGGGGCCCGATACGAGCAGTACTTC. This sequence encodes CASSPGGARYEQYF.

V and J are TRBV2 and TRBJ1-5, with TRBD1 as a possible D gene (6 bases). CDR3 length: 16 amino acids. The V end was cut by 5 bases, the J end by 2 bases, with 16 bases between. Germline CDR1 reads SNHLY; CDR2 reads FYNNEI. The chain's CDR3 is CASSNRDNRCNQPQHF. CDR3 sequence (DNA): TGTGCCAGCAGTAACCGGGACAACCGATGCAATCAGCCCCAGCATTTT.

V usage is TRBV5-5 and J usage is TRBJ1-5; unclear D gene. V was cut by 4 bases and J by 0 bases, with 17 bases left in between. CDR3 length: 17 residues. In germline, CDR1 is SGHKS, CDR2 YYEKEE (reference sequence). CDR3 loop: CASSRWRYDNSNQPQHF. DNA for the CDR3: TGTGCCAGCAGCCGGTGGAGGTATGACAATAGCAATCAGCCCCAGCATTTT.

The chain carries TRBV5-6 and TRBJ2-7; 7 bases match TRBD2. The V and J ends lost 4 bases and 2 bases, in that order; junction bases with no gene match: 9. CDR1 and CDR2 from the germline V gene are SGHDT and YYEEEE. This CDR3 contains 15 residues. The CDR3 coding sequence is TGTGCCAGCAGCCTACTGGGGCGGGAGACCTACGAGCAGTACTTC. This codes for CASSLLGRETYEQYF.

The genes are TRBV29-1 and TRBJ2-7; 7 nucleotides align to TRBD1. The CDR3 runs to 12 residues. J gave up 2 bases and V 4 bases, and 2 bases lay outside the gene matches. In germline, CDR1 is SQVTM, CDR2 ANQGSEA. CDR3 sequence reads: CSVVTGTYEQYF. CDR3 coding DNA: TGCAGCGTTGTGACAGGGACCTACGAGCAGTACTTC.

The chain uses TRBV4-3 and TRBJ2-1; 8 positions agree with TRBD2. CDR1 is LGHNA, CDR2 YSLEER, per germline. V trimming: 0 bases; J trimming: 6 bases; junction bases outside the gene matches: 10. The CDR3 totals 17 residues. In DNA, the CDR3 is TGCGCCAGCAGCCAAGATACGAAGCGGGAGACTTCCAATGAGCAGTTCTTC. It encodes CASSQDTKRETSNEQFF.

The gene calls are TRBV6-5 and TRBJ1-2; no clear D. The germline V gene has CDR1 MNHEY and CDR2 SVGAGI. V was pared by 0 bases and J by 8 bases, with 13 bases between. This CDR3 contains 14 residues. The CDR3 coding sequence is TGTGCCAGCAGTTACTCAGGGAGGTCCTCAGGCTACACCTTC. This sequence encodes CASSYSGRSSGYTF.

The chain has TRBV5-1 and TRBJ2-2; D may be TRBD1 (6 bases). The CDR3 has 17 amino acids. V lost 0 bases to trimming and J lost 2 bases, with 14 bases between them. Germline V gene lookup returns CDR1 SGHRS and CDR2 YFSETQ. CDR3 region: CASSLGLSGQNTGELFF. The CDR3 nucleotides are TGCGCCAGCAGCTTGGGTCTATCGGGACAAAACACCGGGGAGCTGTTTTTT. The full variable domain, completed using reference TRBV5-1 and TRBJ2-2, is KAGVTQTPRYLIKTRGQQVTLSCSPISGHRSVSWYQQTPGQGLQFLFEYFSETQRNKGNFPGRFSGRQFSNSRSEMNVSTLELGDSALYLCASSLGLSGQNTGELFFGEGSRLTVL.

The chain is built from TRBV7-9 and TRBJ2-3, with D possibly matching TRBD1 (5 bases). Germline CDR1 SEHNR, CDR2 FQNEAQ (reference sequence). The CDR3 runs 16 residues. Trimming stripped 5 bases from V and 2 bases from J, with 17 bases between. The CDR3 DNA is TGTGCCAGCAGCCAGGGTCCAACGCCCTCCACAGATACGCAGTATTTT. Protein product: CASSQGPTPSTDTQYF. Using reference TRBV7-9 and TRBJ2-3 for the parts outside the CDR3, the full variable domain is DTGVSQNPRHKITKRGQNVTFRCDPISEHNRLYWYRQTLGQGPEFLTYFQNEAQLEKSRLLSDRFSAERPKGSFSTLEIQRTEQGDSAMYLCASSQGPTPSTDTQYFGPGTRLTVL.

CDR3 amino acids: CASSVEADRDCGYTF. The CDR3 coding sequence is TGTGCCAGCAGCGTAGAGGCGGACAGGGACTGCGGCTACACCTTC. The V call is TRBV9, the J call TRBJ1-2, with 8 bases lining up with TRBD1. CDR1 is SGDLS and CDR2 is YYNGEE in the germline V gene. This CDR3 has 15 amino acids. V was clipped by 0 bases and J by 8 bases; unmatched bases: 9.

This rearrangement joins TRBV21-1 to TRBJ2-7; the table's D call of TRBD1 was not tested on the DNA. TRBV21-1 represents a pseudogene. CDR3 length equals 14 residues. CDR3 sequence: CASSRGQGAYEQYF. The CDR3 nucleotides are TGTGCCAGCAGCAGGGGACAGGGGGCCTACGAGCAGTACTTC.

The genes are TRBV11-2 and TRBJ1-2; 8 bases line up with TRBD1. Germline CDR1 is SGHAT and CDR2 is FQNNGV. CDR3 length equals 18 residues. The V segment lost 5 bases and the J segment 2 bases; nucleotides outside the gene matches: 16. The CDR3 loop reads CASSRKPSRTGPNYGYTF. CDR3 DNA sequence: TGTGCCAGCAGCCGAAAACCATCCCGGACAGGGCCCAACTATGGCTACACCTTC. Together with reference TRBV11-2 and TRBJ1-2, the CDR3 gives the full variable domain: EAGVAQSPRYKIIEKRQSVAFWCNPISGHATLYWYQQILGQGPKLLIQFQNNGVVDDSQLPKDRFSAERLKGVDSTLKIQPAKLEDSAVYLCASSRKPSRTGPNYGYTFGSGTRLTVV.

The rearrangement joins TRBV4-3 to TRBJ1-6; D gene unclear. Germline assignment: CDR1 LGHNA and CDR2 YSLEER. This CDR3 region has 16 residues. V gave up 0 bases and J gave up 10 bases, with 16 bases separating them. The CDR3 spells CASSQDIGSGRSPLHF. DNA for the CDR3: TGCGCCAGCAGCCAAGATATAGGGAGTGGGCGATCACCCCTCCACTTT.

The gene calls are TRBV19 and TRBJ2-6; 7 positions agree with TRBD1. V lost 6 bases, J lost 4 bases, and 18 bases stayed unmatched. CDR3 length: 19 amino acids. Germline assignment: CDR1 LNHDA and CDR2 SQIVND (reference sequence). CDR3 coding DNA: TGTGCCAGTAGCCAGAGATGGGACAGAGAGTCTCTGGGGGCCAACGTCCTGACTTTC. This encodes CASSQRWDRESLGANVLTF.

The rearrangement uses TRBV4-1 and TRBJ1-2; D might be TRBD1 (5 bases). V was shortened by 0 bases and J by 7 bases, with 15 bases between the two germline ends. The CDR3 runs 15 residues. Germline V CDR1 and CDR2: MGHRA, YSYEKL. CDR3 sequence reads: CASSQEGHSYAGYTF. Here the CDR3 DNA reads TGCGCCAGCAGCCAAGAGGGGCATTCCTATGCTGGCTACACCTTC.

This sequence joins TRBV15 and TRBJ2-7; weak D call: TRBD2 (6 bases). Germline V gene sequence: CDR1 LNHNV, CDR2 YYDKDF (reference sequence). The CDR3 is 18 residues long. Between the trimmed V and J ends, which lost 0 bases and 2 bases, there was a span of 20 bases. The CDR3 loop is CATSREVPPSSDAYEQYF. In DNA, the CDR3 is TGTGCCACCAGCAGAGAGGTTCCCCCCTCTAGCGACGCCTACGAGCAGTACTTC.

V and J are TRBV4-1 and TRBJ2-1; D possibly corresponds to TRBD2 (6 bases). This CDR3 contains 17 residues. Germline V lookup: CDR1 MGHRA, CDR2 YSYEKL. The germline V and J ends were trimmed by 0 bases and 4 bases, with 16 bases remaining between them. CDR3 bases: TGCGCCAGCAGCCAAGACCTCGGTCTAGCGAGTTACAATGAGCAGTTCTTC. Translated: CASSQDLGLASYNEQFF.